This T cell receptor beta chain is drawn from a study of technical replicates of blood from a handful of donors. The table came from immunoSEQ multiplex PCR; TCRdb's copy has only in-frame clones and leaves some out. This sample has approximately 15,000 clones; 85% to 90% occur once, and the top ten carry approximately 13%. The CDR3 covers 16 residues. V shed 5 bases, J shed 5 bases, and the junction held 14 bases outside the gene matches. Per germline, CDR1 MDHEN and CDR2 SYDVKM. The origin of this receptor is a human donor in good health. The chain couples TRBV28 to TRBJ1-2; the match to TRBD1 covers 7 bases. Source material: PBMCs. In DNA form, the CDR3 reads TGTGCCAGCAGTCCCGGGGGACAGCCATTGAATTATGGCTACACCTTC. It codes for CASSPGGQPLNYGYTF.